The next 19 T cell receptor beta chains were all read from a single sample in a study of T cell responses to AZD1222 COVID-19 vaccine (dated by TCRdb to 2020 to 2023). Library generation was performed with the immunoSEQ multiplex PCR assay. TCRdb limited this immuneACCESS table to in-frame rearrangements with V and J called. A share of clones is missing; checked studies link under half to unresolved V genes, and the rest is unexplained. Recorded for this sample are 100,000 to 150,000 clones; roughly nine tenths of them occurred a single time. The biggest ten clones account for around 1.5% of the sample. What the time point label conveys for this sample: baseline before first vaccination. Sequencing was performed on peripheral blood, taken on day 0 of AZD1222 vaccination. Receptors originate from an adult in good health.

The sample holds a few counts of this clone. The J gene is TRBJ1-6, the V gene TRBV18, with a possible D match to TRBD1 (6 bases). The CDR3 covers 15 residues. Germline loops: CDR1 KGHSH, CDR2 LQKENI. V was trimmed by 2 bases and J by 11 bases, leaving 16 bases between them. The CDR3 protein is CASSPMTGVQTPLHF. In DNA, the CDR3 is TGTGCCAGCTCACCAATGACAGGTGTCCAGACACCCCTCCACTTT.

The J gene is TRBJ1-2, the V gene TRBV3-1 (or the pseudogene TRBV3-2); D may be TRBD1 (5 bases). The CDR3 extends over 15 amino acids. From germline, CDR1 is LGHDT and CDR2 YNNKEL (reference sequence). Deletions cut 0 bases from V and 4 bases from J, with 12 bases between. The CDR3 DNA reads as TGTGCCAGCAGCCAAGACCTTACAGGTCCCTATGGCTACACCTTC. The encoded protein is CASSQDLTGPYGYTF.

This CDR3 reads CASSEAPRPQPQHF. The CDR3 region has the DNA TGTGCCAGCAGTGAAGCACCCAGGCCCCAGCCCCAGCATTTT. The rearrangement uses TRBV6-1 and TRBJ1-5; no clear D. The CDR3 runs 14 residues. V was pared by 0 bases and J by 7 bases, with 10 bases between. Germline CDR1 and CDR2: MNHNS and SASEGT.

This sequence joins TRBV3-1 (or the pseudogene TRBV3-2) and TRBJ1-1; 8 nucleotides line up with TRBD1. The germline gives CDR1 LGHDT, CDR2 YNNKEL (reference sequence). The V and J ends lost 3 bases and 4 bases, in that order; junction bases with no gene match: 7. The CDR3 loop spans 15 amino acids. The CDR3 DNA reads TGTGCCAGCAGCCAGACAGGGGCCTCCGTCACTGAAGCTTTCTTT. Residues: CASSQTGASVTEAFF.

CDR3 amino acids: CSVKAGAQHF. CDR3 in DNA: TGCAGTGTAAAAGCGGGGGCCCAGCATTTT. The V gene is TRBV20-1, the J gene TRBJ1-5, with TRBD1 as a possible D gene (5 bases). The CDR3 spans 10 residues. V lost 7 bases, J lost 11 bases, and 12 bases lay in between. CDR1 is DFQATT, CDR2 SNEGSKA, per germline (reference sequence).

The CDR3, as DNA: TGCGCCAGCAGCTTCGACAGGGTGGAGGAAAAACTGTTTTTT. Translation gives CASSFDRVEEKLFF. The genes are TRBV5-1 and TRBJ1-4; 7 bases align to TRBD1. V trimming: 2 bases; J trimming: 8 bases; junction bases outside the gene matches: 6. Germline CDR1 SGHRS, CDR2 YFSETQ. CDR3 length: 14 amino acids. The full variable domain, its missing parts supplied by reference TRBV5-1 and TRBJ1-4, is KAGVTQTPRYLIKTRGQQVTLSCSPISGHRSVSWYQQTPGQGLQFLFEYFSETQRNKGNFPGRFSGRQFSNSRSEMNVSTLELGDSALYLCASSFDRVEEKLFFGSGTQLSVL.

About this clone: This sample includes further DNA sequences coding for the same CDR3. The CDR3 coding sequence is TGCGCCAGCAGCTTGCAGGGGTACGAGCAGTACTTC. Its translation: CASSLQGYEQYF. The genes are TRBV5-1 and TRBJ2-7; possible D gene TRBD1, 6 bases. The CDR3 has 12 residues. The germline V gene has CDR1 SGHRS and CDR2 YFSETQ. Between the trimmed V and J ends, which lost 1 base and 4 bases, there was a span of 6 bases.

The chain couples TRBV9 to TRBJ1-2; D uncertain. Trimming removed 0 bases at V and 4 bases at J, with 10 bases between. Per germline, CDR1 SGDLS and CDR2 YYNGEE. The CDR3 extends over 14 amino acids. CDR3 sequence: CASSVDPEGYGYTF. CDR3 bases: TGTGCCAGCAGCGTAGACCCCGAGGGCTATGGCTACACCTTC.

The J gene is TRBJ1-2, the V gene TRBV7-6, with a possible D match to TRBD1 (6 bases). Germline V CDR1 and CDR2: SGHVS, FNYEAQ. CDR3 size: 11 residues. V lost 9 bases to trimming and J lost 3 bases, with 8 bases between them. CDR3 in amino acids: CASRGDYGYTF. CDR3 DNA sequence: TGTGCCAGTAGGGGGGACTATGGCTACACCTTC.

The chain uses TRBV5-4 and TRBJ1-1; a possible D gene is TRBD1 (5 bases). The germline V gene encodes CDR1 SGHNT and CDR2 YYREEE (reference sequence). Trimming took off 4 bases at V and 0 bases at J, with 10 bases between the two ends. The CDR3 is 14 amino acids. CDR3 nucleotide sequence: TGTGCCAGCAGCCCACTGGGGCTGAACACTGAAGCTTTCTTT. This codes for CASSPLGLNTEAFF.

CDR3 bases: TGTGCCAGCAGCCCCCACGTTATGTTGGCGGGGGCCTCCTATGGCTACACCTTC. It is translated as CASSPHVMLAGASYGYTF. V gene TRBV11-2 combines with J gene TRBJ1-2; D might be TRBD1 (6 bases). Germline assignment: CDR1 SGHAT and CDR2 FQNNGV. The CDR3 spans 18 residues. The V end was cut by 5 bases, the J end by 4 bases, with 26 bases between.

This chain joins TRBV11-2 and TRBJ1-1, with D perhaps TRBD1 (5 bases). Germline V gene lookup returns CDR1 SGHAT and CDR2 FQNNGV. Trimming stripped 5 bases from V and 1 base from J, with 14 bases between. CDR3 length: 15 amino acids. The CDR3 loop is CASSRLAGTNTEAFF. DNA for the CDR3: TGTGCCAGCAGCCGCCTGGCAGGGACGAACACTGAAGCTTTCTTT.

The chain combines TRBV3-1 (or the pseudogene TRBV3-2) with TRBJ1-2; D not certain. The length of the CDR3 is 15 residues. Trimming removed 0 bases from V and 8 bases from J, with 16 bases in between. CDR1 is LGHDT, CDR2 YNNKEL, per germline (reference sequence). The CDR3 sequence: CASSQDAGVPLGYTF. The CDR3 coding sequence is TGTGCCAGCAGCCAAGATGCCGGGGTTCCTCTAGGCTACACCTTC.

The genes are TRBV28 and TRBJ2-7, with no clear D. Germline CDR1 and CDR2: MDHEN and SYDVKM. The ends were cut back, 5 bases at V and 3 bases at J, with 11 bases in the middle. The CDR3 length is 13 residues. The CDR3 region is CASSPYPDYEQYF. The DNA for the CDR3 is TGTGCCAGCAGTCCGTACCCCGACTACGAGCAGTACTTC.

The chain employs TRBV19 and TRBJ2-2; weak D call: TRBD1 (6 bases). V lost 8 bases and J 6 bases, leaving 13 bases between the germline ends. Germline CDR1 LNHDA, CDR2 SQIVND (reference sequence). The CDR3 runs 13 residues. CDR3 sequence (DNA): TGTGCCAGTGCCAGGGGTCAGCCCGGGGAGCTGTTTTTT. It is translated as CASARGQPGELFF.

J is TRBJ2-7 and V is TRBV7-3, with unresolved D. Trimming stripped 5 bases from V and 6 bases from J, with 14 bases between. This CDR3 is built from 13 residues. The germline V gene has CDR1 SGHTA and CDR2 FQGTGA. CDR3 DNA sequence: TGTGCCAGCAGCCCCCCAAGGGTCCCCGAGCAGTACGTC. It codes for CASSPPRVPEQYV.

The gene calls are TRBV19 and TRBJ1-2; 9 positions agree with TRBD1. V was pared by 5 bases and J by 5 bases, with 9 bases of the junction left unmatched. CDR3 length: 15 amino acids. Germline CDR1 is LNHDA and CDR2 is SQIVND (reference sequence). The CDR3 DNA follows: TGTGCCAGTAGTCCCGCCCCGGGACAGGGATATGGCTACACCTTC. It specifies CASSPAPGQGYGYTF.

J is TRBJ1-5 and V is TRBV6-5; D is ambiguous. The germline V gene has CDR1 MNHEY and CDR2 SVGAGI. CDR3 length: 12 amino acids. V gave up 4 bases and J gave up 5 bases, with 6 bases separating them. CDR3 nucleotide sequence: TGTGCCAGCAGTTTGGAGGATCAGCCCCAGCATTTT. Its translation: CASSLEDQPQHF.

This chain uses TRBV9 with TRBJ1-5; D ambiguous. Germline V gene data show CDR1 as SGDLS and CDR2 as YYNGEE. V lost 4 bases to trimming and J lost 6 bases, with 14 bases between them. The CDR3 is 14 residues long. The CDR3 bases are TGTGCCAGCAGCCCAGATGTCTACGGTCAGCCCCAGCATTTT. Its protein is CASSPDVYGQPQHF.